This T cell receptor beta chain comes out of a study of cytomegalovirus exposure and HLA in healthy donors. Between the trimmed V and J ends, which lost 4 bases and 5 bases, there was a span of 10 bases. From germline, CDR1 is SGHDT and CDR2 YYEEEE. This CDR3 has 12 residues. Using immunoSEQ multiplex PCR, the repertoire was profiled, and TCRdb retains in-frame clones only, with some absent. The repertoire includes 150,000 to 180,000 clones, about 86% of them detected once, and about 2.2% sits in the top ten. The specimen sequenced was PBMCs. The chain is built from TRBV5-6 and TRBJ2-7; D gene ambiguous. This TCR was sampled from a human donor in good health. The CDR3 bases are TGTGCCAGCAGCACTCAATCTAACGAGCAGTACTTC. This sequence encodes CASSTQSNEQYF.